Described below is a single TCR beta chain sequence and its context. TCRdb re-analysed the 5' RACE reads in MiXCR, keeping a single row per CDR3 protein. The table lists about 530,000 distinct CDR3 sequences, approximately 20% of them singletons. This sample was included in a study of identical twins. Germline V gives CDR1 SGHTA, CDR2 FQGTGA. V was clipped by 4 bases and J by 0 bases; unmatched bases: 7. The CDR3 is made up of 16 amino acids. This same sample was also taken into another study, of yellow fever vaccine responses in identical twins.

The TCR sequence derives from a woman aged 18-35 years in good health. Material for sequencing was CD4+ T cells sorted from blood. The rearrangement joins TRBV7-3 to TRBJ2-7, with 9 bases aligning to TRBD1. In nucleotides, the CDR3 is TGTGCCAGCAGCTCCCCTCGACAGGGGGACTCCTACGAGCAGTACTTC. Translated, it gives CASSSPRQGDSYEQYF.